This T cell receptor (beta chain) was profiled in a study of shared clonotypes between healthy human individuals. General observations from the study: Naive subsets generally exceeded memory subsets in estimated richness. Of the naive CD4 clonotypes, around 4.7% were shared across four donors. Depth of sequencing was expected to influence donor clonotype sharing.

Worth noting for this clone: Antigen: not known.

In the naive CD8 group, cells lacked CD45RO and were positively selected for CCR7, so terminally differentiated effector memory CD45RA+ cells were left out. In the authors' workflow: From ImmunoSEQ came sequences covering only the junction and carrying no quality scores, so filtering differed. Data came from immunoSEQ multiplex PCR; TCRdb stores just in-frame clones and leaves some out. V, J and clone size reflect that table, while D and trimming were determined from the DNA. The sample has millions of clones, just over 90% seen once. Germline V gene data show CDR1 as SGHTA and CDR2 as FQGTGA. V shed 2 bases, J shed 6 bases, and the junction held 7 bases outside the gene matches. The CDR3 length is 16 residues.

V is TRBV7-3 and J is TRBJ2-2; 9 bases line up with TRBD1. Input material: naive CD8+ T cells from PBMCs. This clonotype originated in a man between 18 and 35 years old in good health. Some clones in this sample may be carry-over from other donors' samples. The CDR3 sequence is CASSLGFGTGPGELFF. For the CDR3, the DNA is TGTGCCAGCAGCTTAGGGTTTGGGACAGGGCCCGGGGAGCTGTTTTTT.